The present T cell receptor beta chain was sequenced within a study of shared clonotypes between healthy human individuals. Study-level results: Donor scarcity curtailed the genetic and exposure-history diversity represented herein. Across subsets, estimated richness was generally greater for naive than for memory populations.

At a deep level, the assay was run. The repertoire was sequenced with immunoSEQ multiplex PCR; TCRdb's copy has only in-frame clones and lacks some. The data contain 200,000 to 250,000 clones, 65% of them singletons. Details on this clone: Its target is not known.

V lost 6 bases to trimming and J lost 1 base, with 17 bases between them. The CDR3 sequence is 16 residues long. Per germline, CDR1 LNHDA and CDR2 SQIVND (reference sequence). The chain carries TRBV19 and TRBJ2-3; a weak D match, TRBD2 (6 bases). Input material: memory CD4+ T cells sorted from blood. Subset reported: CD45RA-negative fraction. The sequence came from a man aged 25-40 years in good health. CDR3 sequence (DNA): TGTGCCAGTAGCCCGACGCGGGCTAGCGGCACAGATACGCAGTATTTT. This translates into CASSPTRASGTDTQYF.